These 30 T cell receptor beta chains were all obtained from the same sample, sequenced in a study of human T cells and chemical hapten exposure. Indicated time point: patch test 1, 2 weeks after DPC sensitization. Sample treatment: therapeutic diphenylcyclopropenone sensitization with weekly scalp DPC. MiXCR, applied by TCRdb to the RACE reads, yields one record per CDR3 protein. The table has around 110,000 distinct CDR3 sequences, 9.5% to 13% seen once. Specimen: whole blood, collected in connection with sensitization to the hapten diphenylcyclopropenone (DPC). These receptors were taken from a woman aged 45-59 years with alopecia areata. Some clones in this sample may be carry-over from other donors' samples.

The chain uses TRBV28 and TRBJ1-2; 7 bases match TRBD1. Trimming cost V 5 bases and J 4 bases; bases outside gene matches: 13. This CDR3 contains 16 residues. Germline V gene lookup returns CDR1 MDHEN and CDR2 SYDVKM. DNA of the CDR3: TGTGCCAGCAGTACCCCGGGACAGCAAGGGCCCTATGGCTACACCTTC. The encoded protein is CASSTPGQQGPYGYTF.

This clonotype showed up many times. The rearrangement uses TRBV6-5 and TRBJ2-3; the match to TRBD2 covers 7 bases. With V trimmed by 0 bases and J by 2 bases, 8 bases remained unmatched. Germline V CDR1 and CDR2: MNHEY, SVGAGI. The CDR3 length is 17 residues. Written as DNA, the CDR3 is TGTGCCAGCAGTTACTCGCGGCTAGCGGCACTCACAGATACGCAGTATTTT. Translating gives CASSYSRLAALTDTQYF.

This clonotype was picked up many times. This chain uses TRBV20-1 with TRBJ2-3; 11 bases line up with TRBD2. The CDR3 is 15 amino acids. V shed 5 bases and J 2 bases; nucleotides not matched to a gene: 6. Germline lookup yields CDR1 DFQATT and CDR2 SNEGSKA (reference sequence). The CDR3 DNA is TGCAGTGCTCCTATAGCGGGGGGGTTCACAGATACGCAGTATTTT. The encoded protein is CSAPIAGGFTDTQYF.

With respect to this clonotype: This clone may be a read error of a much larger clone one base away. The chain joins TRBV28 to TRBJ1-1, with TRBD1 as a possible D gene (5 bases). Germline-derived CDR1 and CDR2 are MDHEN and SYDVKM. The CDR3 is 16 amino acids. Trimming cost V 5 bases and J 5 bases, with 21 bases left between them. CDR3 protein: CASSLPSGNRGTEAFF. In DNA, the CDR3 is TGTGCCAGCAGTCTTCCTTCAGGGAACAGAGGGACTGAAGCTTTCTTT.

This clonotype was recorded a few times. J is TRBJ2-4 and V is TRBV5-6; D possibly corresponds to TRBD2 (6 bases). The CDR3 totals 17 residues. Germline values: CDR1 SGHDT, CDR2 YYEEEE. V gave up 4 bases and J gave up 1 base, with 18 bases separating them. The CDR3 nucleotides are TGTGCCAGCAGCCGGGGCCGGCGGGACGGGGCCAAAAACATTCAGTACTTC. It yields the protein CASSRGRRDGAKNIQYF.

The V and J genes are TRBV24-1 and TRBJ2-2, with a weak D call TRBD2 (5 bases). CDR3 length: 17 amino acids. CDR1 and CDR2 (germline): KGHDR, SFDVKD. V lost 3 bases, J lost 3 bases, and 16 bases lay in between. CDR3 coding DNA: TGTGCCACCAGTGATCCGCATCGGGGTAGGGACACCGGGGAGCTGTTTTTT. Protein sequence: CATSDPHRGRDTGELFF.

The chain recombines TRBV11-2 with TRBJ2-3; no firm D call. In germline, CDR1 is SGHAT, CDR2 FQNNGV. The CDR3 is made up of 15 amino acids. Trimming stripped 3 bases from V and 4 bases from J, with 14 bases between. CDR3 bases: TGTGCCAGCAGCTTGGGCAGTATCAGAGCAGATACGCAGTATTTT. Protein sequence: CASSLGSIRADTQYF.

This clonotype was seen ten or more times. The chain has TRBV15 and TRBJ1-2; the D is unclear. The CDR3 loop spans 14 amino acids. Germline V gene lookup returns CDR1 LNHNV and CDR2 YYDKDF (reference sequence). V lost 1 base and J 4 bases, leaving 10 bases between the germline ends. The CDR3 coding sequence is TGTGCCACCAGCAGAGTTGGAGTAACCTATGGCTACACCTTC. Its translation is CATSRVGVTYGYTF.

This clonotype was observed a few times. This chain connects TRBV7-9 to TRBJ1-5; no reliable D call. The V end was cut by 5 bases, the J end by 3 bases, with 14 bases between. This CDR3 is 15 amino acids long. Germline CDR1 and CDR2: SEHNR and FQNEAQ (reference sequence). This CDR3 reads CASSHAGRYNQPQHF. In DNA form, the CDR3 reads TGTGCCAGCAGCCACGCCGGCAGGTACAATCAGCCCCAGCATTTT.

In its sample, this clonotype was seen many times. The CDR3 nucleotides are TGCAGTGCCCCGGACTCCCGGGCGGATGAAAAACTGTTTTTT. Amino acid sequence: CSAPDSRADEKLFF. The chain links TRBV20-1 to TRBJ1-4; D ambiguous. Germline V lookup: CDR1 DFQATT, CDR2 SNEGSKA (reference sequence). V was clipped by 6 bases and J by 6 bases, with 17 bases between them. The CDR3 is 14 amino acids.

This clonotype has ten or more counts. The chain combines TRBV20-1 with TRBJ2-3; maybe TRBD2 (5 bases). Per the germline V gene, CDR1 is DFQATT and CDR2 is SNEGSKA (reference sequence). Trimming stripped 3 bases from V and 1 base from J, with 14 bases between. The CDR3 covers 15 residues. DNA for the CDR3: TGCAGTGCTAGCGGGGTCCTCTCGGGCACAGATACGCAGTATTTT. It encodes CSASGVLSGTDTQYF.

This clonotype was observed a few times. The CDR3 nucleotides read TGTGCCACGACTAGCGGGTACACCTACGAGCAGTACTTC. The encoded protein is CATTSGYTYEQYF. V and J are TRBV28 and TRBJ2-7, with 10 bases matching TRBD2. The trim removed 10 bases at V and 2 bases at J, leaving 5 bases unmatched. The CDR3 covers 13 residues. Germline assignment: CDR1 MDHEN and CDR2 SYDVKM.

This clonotype appeared many times. The chain is built from TRBV7-2 and TRBJ2-5, with D maybe TRBD1 (5 bases). V gave up 0 bases and J gave up 1 base, with 6 bases separating them. CDR3 size: 14 residues. Germline-derived CDR1 and CDR2 are SGHTA and FQGNSA. The CDR3 protein is CASSLAGAQETQYF. DNA of the CDR3: TGTGCCAGCAGCTTAGCAGGGGCCCAAGAGACCCAGTACTTC. Full variable domain (outside the CDR3, taken from reference TRBV7-2 and TRBJ2-5): GAGVSQSPSNKVTEKGKDVELRCDPISGHTALYWYRQSLGQGLEFLIYFQGNSAPDKSGLPSDRFSAERTGGSVSTLTIQRTQQEDSAVYLCASSLAGAQETQYFGPGTRLLVL.

The chain uses TRBV28 and TRBJ1-1, with D hard to call. Per the germline V gene, CDR1 is MDHEN and CDR2 is SYDVKM. This CDR3 is 15 amino acids long. Trimming pared 5 bases from V and 0 bases from J, leaving 13 bases between. CDR3 loop: CASSPGGNLNTEAFF. CDR3 DNA: TGTGCCAGCAGTCCGGGCGGAAATTTGAACACTGAAGCTTTCTTT.

The chain joins TRBV27 to TRBJ1-2; unclear D gene. Deletions cut 3 bases from V and 0 bases from J, with 8 bases between. The CDR3 covers 14 residues. CDR1 is MNHEY and CDR2 is SMNVEV in the germline V gene (reference sequence). The CDR3: CASSFLGTNYGYTF. The CDR3 DNA sequence: TGTGCCAGCAGTTTCCTTGGTACTAACTATGGCTACACCTTC.

This clonotype was observed at least ten times. The rearrangement uses TRBV18 and TRBJ2-1, with TRBD1 matching over 11 bases. Trimming cost V 1 base and J 4 bases; bases outside gene matches: 3. CDR1 and CDR2 (germline): KGHSH, LQKENI. This CDR3 is built from 16 residues. The CDR3: CASSPRGTGGYNEQFF. Here the CDR3 DNA reads TGTGCCAGCTCACCACGAGGGACAGGGGGTTACAATGAGCAGTTCTTC.

This clonotype was seen at least ten times. This chain joins TRBV20-1 and TRBJ1-1, with D unclear. Trimming left V 6 bases short and J 7 bases short, with 21 bases between. CDR1 is DFQATT and CDR2 is SNEGSKA in the germline V gene (reference sequence). The CDR3 runs to 14 residues. CDR3 DNA sequence: TGCAGTGCCCCCCTCCCCGGGTGGCCATTTGAAGCTTTCTTT. Amino acids: CSAPLPGWPFEAFF.

The gene calls are TRBV10-1 and TRBJ2-5; 8 bases agree with TRBD1. The CDR3 is made up of 14 amino acids. CDR1 and CDR2 from the germline V gene are WNHNN and SYGVQD (reference sequence). V was clipped by 4 bases and J by 2 bases; unmatched bases: 3. This CDR3 is CASSGGQDQETQYF. The CDR3 bases are TGCGCCAGCAGTGGGGGACAGGATCAAGAGACCCAGTACTTC.

This clonotype was seen many times. The chain couples TRBV14 to TRBJ2-5; D call uncertain. The germline V and J ends were trimmed by 4 bases and 1 base, with 7 bases remaining between them. The germline V gene encodes CDR1 SGHDN and CDR2 FVKESK. This CDR3 is 13 amino acids long. CDR3 residues: CASSRTVQETQYF. In DNA, the CDR3 is TGTGCCAGCAGCCGGACGGTCCAAGAGACCCAGTACTTC.

This clonotype was counted many times. This chain joins TRBV6-5 and TRBJ1-6, with D perhaps matching TRBD1 (5 bases). This CDR3 contains 19 residues. From germline, CDR1 is MNHEY and CDR2 SVGAGI. V was cut by 1 base and J by 2 bases, with 18 bases left in between. Here the CDR3 DNA reads TGTGCCAGCAGTTACTTCAAACCGACGGGACTCGCCTATAATTCACCCCTCCACTTT. Translation: CASSYFKPTGLAYNSPLHF.

There are a few counts of this clonotype. The rearrangement links TRBV28 to TRBJ2-2, with D possibly TRBD1 on 6 matching bases. Germline CDR1 MDHEN, CDR2 SYDVKM. V was pared by 2 bases and J by 8 bases, with 12 bases between. The CDR3 covers 14 residues. The CDR3 spells CASSLDSDRGELFF. CDR3 DNA sequence: TGTGCCAGCAGTTTAGACTCCGACAGGGGGGAGCTGTTTTTT.

This clonotype was picked up many times. The chain recombines TRBV25-1 with TRBJ1-1; D is possibly TRBD1 (6 bases). Deletions cut 6 bases from V and 3 bases from J, with 11 bases between. The CDR3 has 13 residues. Germline values: CDR1 MGHDK, CDR2 SYGVNS. The DNA of the CDR3 is TGTGCCAGCAGGTTAGGGACACACACTGAAGCTTTCTTT. Protein: CASRLGTHTEAFF.

This clonotype was found many times. V usage is TRBV29-1 and J usage is TRBJ2-1; 13 bases line up with TRBD2. This CDR3 contains 15 residues. Germline V CDR1 and CDR2: SQVTM, ANQGSEA. V was pared by 4 bases and J by 10 bases, with 10 bases of the junction left unmatched. Here the CDR3 reads CSVGLLAGGPHEQFF. CDR3 in DNA: TGCAGCGTTGGGTTACTAGCGGGGGGGCCCCACGAGCAGTTCTTC.

The rearrangement links TRBV5-4 to TRBJ2-1; no clear D. The V end was cut by 0 bases, the J end by 0 bases, with 10 bases between. The germline gives CDR1 SGHNT, CDR2 YYREEE (reference sequence). The length of the CDR3 is 16 residues. CDR3 amino acids: CASSLALSSSYNEQFF. CDR3 DNA sequence: TGTGCCAGCAGCTTGGCCTTAAGTAGCTCCTACAATGAGCAGTTCTTC.

This clonotype was seen at least ten times. This chain joins TRBV18 and TRBJ1-4; TRBD1 might be the D (5 bases). CDR3 length: 15 amino acids. Per germline, CDR1 KGHSH and CDR2 LQKENI. Trimming stripped 3 bases from V and 6 bases from J, with 14 bases between. CDR3 residues: CASSPRQGRDEKLFF. The CDR3 nucleotides are TGTGCCAGCTCACCCCGTCAGGGTCGCGATGAAAAACTGTTTTTT.

This chain uses TRBV5-4 with TRBJ2-3; D ambiguous. CDR1 is SGHNT, CDR2 YYREEE, per germline (reference sequence). This CDR3 has 13 amino acids. V was trimmed by 1 base and J by 2 bases, leaving 5 bases between them. CDR3 sequence: CASSLTNTDTQYF. The CDR3 nucleotides read TGTGCCAGCAGCTTGACAAACACAGATACGCAGTATTTT. The variable domain in full, completed from reference TRBV5-4 and TRBJ2-3, reads ETGVTQSPTHLIKTRGQQVTLRCSSQSGHNTVSWYQQALGQGPQFIFQYYREEENGRGNFPPRFSGLQFPNYSSELNVNALELDDSALYLCASSLTNTDTQYFGPGTRLTVL.

For this clonotype: Mismatch with germline at one junction end may stem from a read error. This chain joins TRBV29-1 and TRBJ1-1; tentative D call: TRBD1 (6 bases). This CDR3 is 13 amino acids long. CDR1 is SQVTM and CDR2 is ANQGSEA in the germline V gene. CDR3 amino acids: CSVREGVNTEAFF. CDR3 bases: TGTAGCGTTCGGGAGGGGGTGAACACTGAAGCTTTCTTT.

The rearrangement uses TRBV7-2 and TRBJ2-1; TRBD2 agrees at 10 bases. This CDR3 has 14 residues. Germline CDR1 and CDR2: SGHTA and FQGNSA. J lost 3 bases, V lost 9 bases, and 5 bases had no gene match. The CDR3 nucleotides are TGTGCCAGTCTAGCGGGAGTTGACTACAATGAGCAGTTCTTC. It encodes CASLAGVDYNEQFF.

This clonotype was recorded a few times. This sequence joins TRBV28 and TRBJ2-2; D call uncertain. In germline, CDR1 is MDHEN, CDR2 SYDVKM. The CDR3 totals 13 residues. The ends were cut back, 4 bases at V and 2 bases at J, with 5 bases in the middle. CDR3 coding DNA: TGTGCCAGCAGTTACTTTAACACCGGGGAGCTGTTTTTT. Its translation is CASSYFNTGELFF.

The J gene is TRBJ2-7, the V gene TRBV6-5; tentatively, D is TRBD1 or TRBD2 (5 bases each). V lost 4 bases and J lost 2, with 9 bases in between. From germline, CDR1 is MNHEY and CDR2 SVGAGI. This CDR3 contains 13 residues. CDR3 sequence (DNA): TGTGCCAGCAGTTCAGGGAGCACCTACGAGCAGTACTTC. Residues: CASSSGSTYEQYF.